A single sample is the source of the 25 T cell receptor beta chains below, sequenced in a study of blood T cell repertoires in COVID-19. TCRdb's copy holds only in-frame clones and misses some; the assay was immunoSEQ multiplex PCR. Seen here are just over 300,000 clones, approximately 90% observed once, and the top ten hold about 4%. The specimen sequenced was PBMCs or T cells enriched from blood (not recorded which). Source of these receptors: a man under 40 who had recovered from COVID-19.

In nucleotides, the CDR3 is TGTGCCAGTACTGTGCCCCCGGGGCAGCCCCAGCATTTT. Its protein is CASTVPPGQPQHF. The chain recombines TRBV19 with TRBJ1-5, with D uncertain. Germline lookup yields CDR1 LNHDA and CDR2 SQIVND (reference sequence). CDR3 length equals 13 residues. Trimming took 7 bases from V and 7 from J, leaving 14 bases between them.

The CDR3 DNA reads TGTGCCAGCAGCCTACAGATGGATACGCAGTATTTT. Protein product: CASSLQMDTQYF. This rearrangement joins TRBV14 to TRBJ2-3; no clear D. Germline CDR1 is SGHDN and CDR2 is FVKESK. V shed 4 bases and J shed 6 bases, with 8 bases lying between them. The CDR3 contains 12 residues.

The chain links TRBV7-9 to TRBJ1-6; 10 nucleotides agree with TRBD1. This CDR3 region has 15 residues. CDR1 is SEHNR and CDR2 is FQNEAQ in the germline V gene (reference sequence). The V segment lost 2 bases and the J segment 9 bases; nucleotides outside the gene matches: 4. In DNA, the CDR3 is TGTGCCAGCAGCTTACCGGGACAGGGGACTTCACCCCTCCACTTT. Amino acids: CASSLPGQGTSPLHF.

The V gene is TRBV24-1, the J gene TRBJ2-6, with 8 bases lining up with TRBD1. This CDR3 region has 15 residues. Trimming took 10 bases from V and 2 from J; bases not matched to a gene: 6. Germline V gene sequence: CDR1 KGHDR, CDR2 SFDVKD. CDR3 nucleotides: TGTGCCACGGGGGCAGGGGGCACTGGGGCCAACGTCCTGACTTTC. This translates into CATGAGGTGANVLTF.

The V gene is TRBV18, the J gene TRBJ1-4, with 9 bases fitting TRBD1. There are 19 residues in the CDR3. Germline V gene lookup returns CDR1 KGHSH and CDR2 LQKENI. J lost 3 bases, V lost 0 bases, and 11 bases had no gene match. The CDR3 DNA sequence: TGTGCCAGCTCACCACCGAGGGGACAGGGTTTCGGATCTAATGAAAAACTGTTTTTT. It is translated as CASSPPRGQGFGSNEKLFF.

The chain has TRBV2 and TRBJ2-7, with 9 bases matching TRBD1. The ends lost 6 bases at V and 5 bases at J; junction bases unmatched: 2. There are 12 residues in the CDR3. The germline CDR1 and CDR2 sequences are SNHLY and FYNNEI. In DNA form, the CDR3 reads TGTGCCAGCAGGGGACAGGGTGACGAGCAGTACTTC. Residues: CASRGQGDEQYF.

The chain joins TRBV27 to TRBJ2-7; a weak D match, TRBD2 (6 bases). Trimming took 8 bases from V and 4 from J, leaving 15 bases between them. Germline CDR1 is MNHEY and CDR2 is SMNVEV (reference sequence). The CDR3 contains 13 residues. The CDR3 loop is CASRYEEGYEQYF. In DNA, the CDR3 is TGTGCCAGCCGATACGAGGAGGGGTACGAGCAGTACTTC.

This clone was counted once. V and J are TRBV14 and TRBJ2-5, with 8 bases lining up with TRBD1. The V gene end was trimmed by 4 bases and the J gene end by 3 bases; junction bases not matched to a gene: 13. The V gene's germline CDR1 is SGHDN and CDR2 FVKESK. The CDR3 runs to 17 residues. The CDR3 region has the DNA TGTGCCAGCAGCCTGGGGGGTCCGGACAGGGAAAAAGAGACCCAGTACTTC. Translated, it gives CASSLGGPDREKETQYF.

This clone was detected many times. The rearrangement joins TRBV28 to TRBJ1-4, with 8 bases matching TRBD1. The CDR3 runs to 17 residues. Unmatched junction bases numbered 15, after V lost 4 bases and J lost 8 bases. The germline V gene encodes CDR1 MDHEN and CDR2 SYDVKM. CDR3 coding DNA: TGTGCCAGCAGTTCCTCTTTCCTCTCGACAGGGGAGGAAAAACTGTTTTTT. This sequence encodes CASSSSFLSTGEEKLFF.

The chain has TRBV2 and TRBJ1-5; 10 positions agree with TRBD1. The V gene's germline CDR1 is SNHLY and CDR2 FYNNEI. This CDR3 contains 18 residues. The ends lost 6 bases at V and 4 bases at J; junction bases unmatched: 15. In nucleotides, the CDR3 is TGTGCCAGCAGCACGGAGGACAGGGGGGGTTTTGGGAATCAGCCCCAGCATTTT. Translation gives CASSTEDRGGFGNQPQHF.

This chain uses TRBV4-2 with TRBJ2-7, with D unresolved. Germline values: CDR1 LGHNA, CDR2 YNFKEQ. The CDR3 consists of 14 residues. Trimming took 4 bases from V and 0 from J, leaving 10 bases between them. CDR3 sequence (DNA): TGTGCCAGCAGCCCCATGGAGAGCTCCTACGAGCAGTACTTC. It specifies CASSPMESSYEQYF.

The CDR3 sequence is CASSLVLADTQYF. The CDR3 DNA reads TGTGCCAGCAGCTTAGTTTTAGCAGATACGCAGTATTTT. The rearrangement joins TRBV11-2 to TRBJ2-3; D is unresolved. The germline V gene has CDR1 SGHAT and CDR2 FQNNGV. Deletions cut 1 base from V and 4 bases from J, with 6 bases between. The CDR3 runs to 13 residues.

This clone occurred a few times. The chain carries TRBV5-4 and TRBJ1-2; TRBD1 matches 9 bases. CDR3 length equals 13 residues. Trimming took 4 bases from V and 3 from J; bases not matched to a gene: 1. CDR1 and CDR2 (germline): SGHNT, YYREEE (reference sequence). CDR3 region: CASSRDRDYGYTF. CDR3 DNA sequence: TGTGCCAGCAGCCGGGACAGGGACTATGGCTACACCTTC.

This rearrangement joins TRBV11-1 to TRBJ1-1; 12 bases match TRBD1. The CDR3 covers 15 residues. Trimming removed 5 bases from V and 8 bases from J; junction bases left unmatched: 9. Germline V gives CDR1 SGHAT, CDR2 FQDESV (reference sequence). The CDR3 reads CASSPGTGGAGEAFF. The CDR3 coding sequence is TGTGCCAGCAGCCCGGGGACAGGGGGCGCCGGGGAAGCTTTCTTT.

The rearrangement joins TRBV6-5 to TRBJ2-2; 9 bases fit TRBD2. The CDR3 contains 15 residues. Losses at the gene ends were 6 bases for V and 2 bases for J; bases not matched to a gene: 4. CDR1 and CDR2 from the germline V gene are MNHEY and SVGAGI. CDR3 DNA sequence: TGTGCCAGCAGACCTAGCGGGAAAAACACCGGGGAGCTGTTTTTT. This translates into CASRPSGKNTGELFF.

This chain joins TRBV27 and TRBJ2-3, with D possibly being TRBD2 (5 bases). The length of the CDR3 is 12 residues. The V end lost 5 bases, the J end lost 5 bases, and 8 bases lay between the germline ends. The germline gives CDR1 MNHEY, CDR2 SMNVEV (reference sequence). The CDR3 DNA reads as TGTGCCAGCAGTCAACGGGGAGATACGCAGTATTTT. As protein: CASSQRGDTQYF.

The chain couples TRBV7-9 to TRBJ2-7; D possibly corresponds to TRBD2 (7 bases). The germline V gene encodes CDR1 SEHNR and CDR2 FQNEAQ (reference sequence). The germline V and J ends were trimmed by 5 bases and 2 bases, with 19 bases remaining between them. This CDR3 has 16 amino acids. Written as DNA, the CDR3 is TGTGCCAGCAGCCCCGGGTCGCGGGGGCGAACCTACGAGCAGTACTTC. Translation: CASSPGSRGRTYEQYF.

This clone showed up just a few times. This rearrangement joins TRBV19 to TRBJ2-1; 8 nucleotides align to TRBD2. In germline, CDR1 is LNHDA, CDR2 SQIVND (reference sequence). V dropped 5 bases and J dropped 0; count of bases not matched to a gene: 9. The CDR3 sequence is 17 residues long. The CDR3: CASSGGSGSVSYNEQFF. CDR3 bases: TGTGCCAGTAGTGGGGGGAGCGGGAGCGTCTCCTACAATGAGCAGTTCTTC.

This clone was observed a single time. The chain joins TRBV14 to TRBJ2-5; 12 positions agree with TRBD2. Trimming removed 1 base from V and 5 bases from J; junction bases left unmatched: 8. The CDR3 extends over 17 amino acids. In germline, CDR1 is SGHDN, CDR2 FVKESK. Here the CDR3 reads CASSQGLLAGGMETQYF. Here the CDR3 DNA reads TGTGCCAGCAGCCAAGGACTACTAGCGGGGGGCATGGAGACCCAGTACTTC.

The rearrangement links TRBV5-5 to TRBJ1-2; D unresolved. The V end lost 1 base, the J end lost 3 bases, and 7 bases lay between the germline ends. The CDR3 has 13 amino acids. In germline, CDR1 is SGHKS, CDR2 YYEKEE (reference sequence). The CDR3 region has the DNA TGTGCCAGCAGCTTGCTCACAGACTATGGCTACACCTTC. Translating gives CASSLLTDYGYTF.

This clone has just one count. The CDR3 loop is CSVDPDRNTEAFF. The DNA of the CDR3 is TGCAGCGTTGACCCCGACAGGAACACTGAAGCTTTCTTT. The rearrangement joins TRBV29-1 to TRBJ1-1, with D perhaps TRBD1 (5 bases). This CDR3 is built from 13 residues. The V end was cut by 3 bases, the J end by 1 base, with 9 bases between. The germline CDR1 and CDR2 sequences are SQVTM and ANQGSEA.

DNA for the CDR3: TGTGCCAGCAGCTTAGACGGTTACAATGAGCAGTTCTTC. It yields the protein CASSLDGYNEQFF. This chain links TRBV7-2 with TRBJ2-1; the D is unclear. Germline V gene sequence: CDR1 SGHTA, CDR2 FQGNSA. CDR3 length: 13 residues. The germline V and J ends were trimmed by 1 base and 4 bases, with 5 bases remaining between them.

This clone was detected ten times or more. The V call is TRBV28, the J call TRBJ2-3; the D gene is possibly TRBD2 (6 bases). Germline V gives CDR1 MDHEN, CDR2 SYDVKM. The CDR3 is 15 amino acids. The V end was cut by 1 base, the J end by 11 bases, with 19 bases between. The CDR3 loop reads CASSLYSGRGVRQYF. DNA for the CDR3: TGTGCCAGCAGTTTATATTCGGGGCGCGGGGTTCGGCAGTATTTT. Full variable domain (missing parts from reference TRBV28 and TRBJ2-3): DVKVTQSSRYLVKRTGEKVFLECVQDMDHENMFWYRQDPGLGLRLIYFSYDVKMKEKGDIPEGYSVSREKKERFSLILESASTNQTSMYLCASSLYSGRGVRQYFGPGTRLTVL.

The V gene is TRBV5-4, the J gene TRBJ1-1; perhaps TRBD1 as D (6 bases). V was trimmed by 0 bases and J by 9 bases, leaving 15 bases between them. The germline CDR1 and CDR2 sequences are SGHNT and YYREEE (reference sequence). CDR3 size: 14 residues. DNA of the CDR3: TGTGCCAGCAGCTTGGACCCGGGGGGGCCGCAAGCTTTCTTT. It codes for CASSLDPGGPQAFF.

CDR3 nucleotides: TGTGCCAGCACGTGGGGGGGAAACTATTACGAGCAGTACTTC. Translation gives CASTWGGNYYEQYF. The chain is built from TRBV11-2 and TRBJ2-7; TRBD2 matches 7 bases. CDR1 and CDR2 (germline): SGHAT, FQNNGV. V dropped 7 bases and J dropped 4; count of bases not matched to a gene: 10. This CDR3 is 14 amino acids long.